This T cell receptor beta chain was obtained from a study of blood T cell repertoires in COVID-19. Germline V lookup: CDR1 SGHRS, CDR2 YFSETQ. V was shortened by 6 bases and J by 7 bases, with 16 bases between the two germline ends. There are 13 residues in the CDR3. Using immunoSEQ multiplex PCR, the repertoire was profiled, and TCRdb retains in-frame clones only, with some absent. The sample has hundreds of thousands of clones, about 90% seen once. The chain combines TRBV5-1 with TRBJ1-1; tentatively, D is TRBD1 (6 bases). Sequencing was carried out using peripheral blood. The clonotype comes from a woman in her seventies with COVID-19, enrolled during active disease. Written as DNA, the CDR3 is TGCGCCAGCAACATCGATGGACAGCTTGAAGCTTTCTTT. Translated, it gives CASNIDGQLEAFF.